One T cell receptor (beta chain) is described in this entry. The data originate from a study of cytomegalovirus exposure and HLA in healthy donors. J lost 3 bases, V lost 6 bases, and 7 bases had no gene match. CDR1 and CDR2 from the germline V gene are MNHEY and SMNVEV (reference sequence). The CDR3 extends over 15 amino acids. Sequencing was performed with immunoSEQ multiplex PCR; in TCRdb, only in-frame clones are kept and a portion is missing. The profile covers around 130,000 clones, with roughly 90% appearing a single time and less than 1.5% taken by the ten largest. This chain links TRBV27 with TRBJ2-7; 11 positions match TRBD2. Specimen: PBMCs. This clonotype was sampled from a man aged 30 to 39 in good health and CMV-seronegative. CDR3 protein: CASRTTGLAVYEQYF. For the CDR3, the DNA is TGTGCCAGCAGAACGACGGGACTAGCGGTCTACGAGCAGTACTTC.